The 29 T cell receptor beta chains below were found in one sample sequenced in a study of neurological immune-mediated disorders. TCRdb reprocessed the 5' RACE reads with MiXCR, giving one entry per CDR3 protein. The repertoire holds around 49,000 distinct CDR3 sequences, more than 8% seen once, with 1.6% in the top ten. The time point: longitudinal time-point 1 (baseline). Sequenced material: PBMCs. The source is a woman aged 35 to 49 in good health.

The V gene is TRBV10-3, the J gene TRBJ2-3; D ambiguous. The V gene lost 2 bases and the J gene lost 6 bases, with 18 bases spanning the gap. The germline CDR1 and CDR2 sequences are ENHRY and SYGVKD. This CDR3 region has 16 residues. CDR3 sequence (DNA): TGTGCCATCAGTGAGGATCAAGCATGGGCAGAGGATACGCAGTATTTT. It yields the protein CAISEDQAWAEDTQYF.

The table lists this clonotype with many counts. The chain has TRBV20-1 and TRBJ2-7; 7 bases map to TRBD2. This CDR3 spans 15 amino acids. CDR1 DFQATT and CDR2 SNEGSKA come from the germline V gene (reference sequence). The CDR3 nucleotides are TGCAGCCTCGCGCCCTTGACTAAGCGGGGCTACGAGCAGTACTTC. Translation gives CSLAPLTKRGYEQYF.

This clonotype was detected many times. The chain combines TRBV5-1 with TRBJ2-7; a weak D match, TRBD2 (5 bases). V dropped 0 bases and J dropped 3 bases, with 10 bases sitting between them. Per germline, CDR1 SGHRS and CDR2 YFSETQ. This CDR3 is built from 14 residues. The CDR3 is CASSLVQEVYEQYF. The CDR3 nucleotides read TGCGCCAGCAGCTTGGTTCAGGAGGTCTACGAGCAGTACTTC.

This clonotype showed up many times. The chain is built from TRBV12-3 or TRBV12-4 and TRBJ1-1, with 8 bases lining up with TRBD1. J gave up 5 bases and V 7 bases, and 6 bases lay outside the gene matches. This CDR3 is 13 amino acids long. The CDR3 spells CASNDRGGTEAFF. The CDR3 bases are TGTGCCAGCAACGACAGGGGAGGGACTGAAGCTTTCTTT.

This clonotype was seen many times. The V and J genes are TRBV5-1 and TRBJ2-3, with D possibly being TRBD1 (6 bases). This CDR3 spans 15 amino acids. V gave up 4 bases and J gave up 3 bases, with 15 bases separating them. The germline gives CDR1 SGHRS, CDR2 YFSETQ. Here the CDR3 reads CASSVLGGGTDTQYF. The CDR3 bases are TGCGCCAGCAGCGTATTAGGGGGTGGTACAGATACGCAGTATTTT.

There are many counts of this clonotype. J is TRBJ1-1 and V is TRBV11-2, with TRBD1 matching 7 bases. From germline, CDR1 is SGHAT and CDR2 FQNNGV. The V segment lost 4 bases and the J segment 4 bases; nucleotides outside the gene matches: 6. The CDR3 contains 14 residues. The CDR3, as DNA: TGTGCCAGCAGCTCGGGGGACAGCTCCACTGAAGCTTTCTTT. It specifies CASSSGDSSTEAFF.

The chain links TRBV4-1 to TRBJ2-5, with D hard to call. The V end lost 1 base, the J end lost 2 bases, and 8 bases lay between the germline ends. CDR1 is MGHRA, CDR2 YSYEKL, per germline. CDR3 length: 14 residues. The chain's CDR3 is CASSQVDGQETQYF. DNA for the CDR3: TGCGCCAGCAGCCAAGTTGACGGGCAAGAGACCCAGTACTTC.

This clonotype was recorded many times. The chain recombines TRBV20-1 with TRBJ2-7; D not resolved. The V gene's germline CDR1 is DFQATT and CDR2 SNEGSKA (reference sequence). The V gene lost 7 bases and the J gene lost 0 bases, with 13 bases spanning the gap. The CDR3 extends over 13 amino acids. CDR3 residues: CSGFGSSSYEQYF. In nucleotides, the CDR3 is TGCAGTGGGTTCGGGTCAAGCTCCTACGAGCAGTACTTC.

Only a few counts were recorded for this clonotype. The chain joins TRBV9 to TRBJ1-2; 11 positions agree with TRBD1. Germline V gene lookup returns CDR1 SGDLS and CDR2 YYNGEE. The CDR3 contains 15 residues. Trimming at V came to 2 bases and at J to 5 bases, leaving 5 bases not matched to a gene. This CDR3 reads CASSVRTGGYYGYTF. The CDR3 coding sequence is TGTGCCAGCAGCGTCCGGACAGGGGGCTATTATGGCTACACCTTC.

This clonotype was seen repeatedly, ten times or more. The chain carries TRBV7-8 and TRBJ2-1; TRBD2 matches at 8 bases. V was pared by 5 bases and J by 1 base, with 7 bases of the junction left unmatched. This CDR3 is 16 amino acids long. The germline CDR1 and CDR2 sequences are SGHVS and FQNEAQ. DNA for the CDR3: TGTGCCAGCAGCCCGTACCGGGGGGGATCCTACAATGAGCAGTTCTTC. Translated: CASSPYRGGSYNEQFF.

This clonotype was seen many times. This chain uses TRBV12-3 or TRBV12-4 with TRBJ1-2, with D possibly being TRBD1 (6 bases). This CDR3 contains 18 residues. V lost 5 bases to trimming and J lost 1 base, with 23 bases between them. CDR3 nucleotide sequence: TGTGCCAGCAGTGGATCCGGGGGACAACTTAGACATAACTATGGCTACACCTTC. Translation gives CASSGSGGQLRHNYGYTF.

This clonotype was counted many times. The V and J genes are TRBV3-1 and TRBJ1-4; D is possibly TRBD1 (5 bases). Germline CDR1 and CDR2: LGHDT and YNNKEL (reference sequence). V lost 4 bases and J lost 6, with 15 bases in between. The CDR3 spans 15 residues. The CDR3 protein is CASSPLRGGDEKLFF. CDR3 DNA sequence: TGTGCCAGCAGCCCTCTCCGGGGGGGAGATGAAAAACTGTTTTTT.

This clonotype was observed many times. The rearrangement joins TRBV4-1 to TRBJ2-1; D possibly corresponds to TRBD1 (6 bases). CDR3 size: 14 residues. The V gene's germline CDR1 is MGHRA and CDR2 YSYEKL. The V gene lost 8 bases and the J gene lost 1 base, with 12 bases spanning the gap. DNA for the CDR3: TGCGCCAGCGCGGGCAGGGGATCCTACAATGAGCAGTTCTTC. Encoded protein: CASAGRGSYNEQFF.

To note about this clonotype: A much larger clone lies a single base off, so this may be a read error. CDR3 sequence: CASSPVGAHNEQFF. The CDR3 DNA reads TGTGCCAGCTCGCCAGTGGGGGCGCACAATGAGCAGTTCTTC. The chain recombines TRBV18 with TRBJ2-1; possibly TRBD1 for D (6 bases). Germline V gene lookup returns CDR1 KGHSH and CDR2 LQKENI. Deletions cut 6 bases from V and 5 bases from J, with 14 bases between. CDR3 length: 14 residues.

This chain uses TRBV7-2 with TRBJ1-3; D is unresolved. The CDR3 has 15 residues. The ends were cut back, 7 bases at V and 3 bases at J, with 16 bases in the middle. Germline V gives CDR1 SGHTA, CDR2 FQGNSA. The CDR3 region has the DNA TGTGCCAGCACCATTGGACCGGGAGGTGGAAACACCATATATTTT. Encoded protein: CASTIGPGGGNTIYF.

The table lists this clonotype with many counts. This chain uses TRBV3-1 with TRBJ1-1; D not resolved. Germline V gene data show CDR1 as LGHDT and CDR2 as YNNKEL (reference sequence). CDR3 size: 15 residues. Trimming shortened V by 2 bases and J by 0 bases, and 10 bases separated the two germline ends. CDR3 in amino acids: CASSQRGSLNTEAFF. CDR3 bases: TGTGCCAGCAGCCAAAGAGGCAGCTTGAACACTGAAGCTTTCTTT.

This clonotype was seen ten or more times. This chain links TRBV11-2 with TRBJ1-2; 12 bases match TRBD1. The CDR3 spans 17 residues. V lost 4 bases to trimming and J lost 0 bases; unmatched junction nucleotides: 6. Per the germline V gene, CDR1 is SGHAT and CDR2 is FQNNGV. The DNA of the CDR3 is TGTGCCAGCAGCTCGTGGGACAGGGGGCGAACTAACTATGGCTACACCTTC. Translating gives CASSSWDRGRTNYGYTF.

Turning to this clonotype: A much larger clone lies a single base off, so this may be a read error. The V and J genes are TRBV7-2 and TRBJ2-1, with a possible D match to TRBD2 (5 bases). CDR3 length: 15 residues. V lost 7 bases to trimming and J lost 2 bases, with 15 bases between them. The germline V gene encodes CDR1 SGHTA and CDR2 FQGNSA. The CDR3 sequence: CASIPERHTYNEQFF. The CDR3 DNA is TGTGCCAGCATCCCGGAGCGGCACACCTACAATGAGCAGTTCTTC.

The CDR3 sequence is CATSGTGGATGELFF. In DNA, the CDR3 is TGTGCCACCAGCGGGACAGGGGGCGCGACCGGGGAGCTGTTTTTT. V usage is TRBV15 and J usage is TRBJ2-2; the match to TRBD1 covers 12 bases. J was trimmed by 5 bases and V by 5 bases; bases with no gene match: 3. Germline CDR1 reads LNHNV; CDR2 reads YYDKDF (reference sequence). The CDR3 consists of 15 residues.

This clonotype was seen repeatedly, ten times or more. CDR3: CASSLPGGTEAFF. CDR3 coding DNA: TGTGCCAGCAGTTTACCAGGAGGGACTGAAGCTTTCTTT. The chain joins TRBV6-5 to TRBJ1-1; D gene unclear. CDR1 is MNHEY and CDR2 is SVGAGI in the germline V gene. V was cut by 4 bases and J by 5 bases, with 11 bases left in between. The CDR3 is made up of 13 amino acids.

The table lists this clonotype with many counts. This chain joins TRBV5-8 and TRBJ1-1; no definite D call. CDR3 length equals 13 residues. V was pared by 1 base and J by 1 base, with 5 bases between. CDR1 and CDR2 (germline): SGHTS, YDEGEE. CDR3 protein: CASSLQRNTEAFF. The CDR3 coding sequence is TGTGCCAGCAGCTTGCAGCGGAACACTGAAGCTTTCTTT.

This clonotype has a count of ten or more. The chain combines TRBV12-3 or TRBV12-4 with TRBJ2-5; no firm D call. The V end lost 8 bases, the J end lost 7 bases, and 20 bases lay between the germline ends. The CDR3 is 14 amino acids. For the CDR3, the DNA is TGTGCCAGCCGCCAGAACGCAGGTTCGACGACCCAGTACTTC. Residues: CASRQNAGSTTQYF.

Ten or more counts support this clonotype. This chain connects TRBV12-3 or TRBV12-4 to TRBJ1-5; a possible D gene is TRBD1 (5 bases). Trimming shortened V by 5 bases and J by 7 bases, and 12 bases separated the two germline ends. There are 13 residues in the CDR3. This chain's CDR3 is CASSAGAGQPQHF. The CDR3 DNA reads TGTGCCAGCAGTGCCGGGGCAGGACAGCCCCAGCATTTT.

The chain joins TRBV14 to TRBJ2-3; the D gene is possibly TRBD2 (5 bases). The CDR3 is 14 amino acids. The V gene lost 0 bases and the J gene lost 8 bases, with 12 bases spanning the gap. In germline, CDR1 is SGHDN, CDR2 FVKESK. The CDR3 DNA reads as TGTGCCAGCAGCCAAGACGGGAATCTCGTTACGCAGTATTTT. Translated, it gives CASSQDGNLVTQYF.

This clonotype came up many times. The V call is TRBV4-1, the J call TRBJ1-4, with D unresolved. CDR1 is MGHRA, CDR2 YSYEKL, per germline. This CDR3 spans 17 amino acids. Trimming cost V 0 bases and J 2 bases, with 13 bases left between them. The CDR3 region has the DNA TGCGCCAGCAGCCAAGATTGGGAGGGTAGCACTAATGAAAAACTGTTTTTT. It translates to CASSQDWEGSTNEKLFF.

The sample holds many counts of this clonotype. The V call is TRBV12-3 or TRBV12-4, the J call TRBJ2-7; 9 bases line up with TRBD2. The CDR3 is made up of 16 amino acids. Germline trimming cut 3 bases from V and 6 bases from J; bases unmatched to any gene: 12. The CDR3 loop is CASSFLAGNPGVEQYF. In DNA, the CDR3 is TGTGCCAGCAGTTTTCTAGCGGGGAACCCCGGGGTCGAGCAGTACTTC.

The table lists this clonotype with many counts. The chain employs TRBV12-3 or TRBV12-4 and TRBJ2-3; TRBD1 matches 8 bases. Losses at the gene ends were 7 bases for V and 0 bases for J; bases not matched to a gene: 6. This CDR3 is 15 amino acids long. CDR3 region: CASTRTGTSTDTQYF. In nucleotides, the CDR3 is TGTGCCAGCACCCGGACAGGGACTAGCACAGATACGCAGTATTTT.

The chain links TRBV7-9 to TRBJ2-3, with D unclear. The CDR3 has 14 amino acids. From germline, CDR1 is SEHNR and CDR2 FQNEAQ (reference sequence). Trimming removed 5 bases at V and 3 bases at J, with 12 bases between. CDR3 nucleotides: TGTGCCAGCAGCCAACAGTTGGGGACAGATACGCAGTATTTT. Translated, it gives CASSQQLGTDTQYF. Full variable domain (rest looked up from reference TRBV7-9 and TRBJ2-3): DTGVSQNPRHKITKRGQNVTFRCDPISEHNRLYWYRQTLGQGPEFLTYFQNEAQLEKSRLLSDRFSAERPKGSFSTLEIQRTEQGDSAMYLCASSQQLGTDTQYFGPGTRLTVL.

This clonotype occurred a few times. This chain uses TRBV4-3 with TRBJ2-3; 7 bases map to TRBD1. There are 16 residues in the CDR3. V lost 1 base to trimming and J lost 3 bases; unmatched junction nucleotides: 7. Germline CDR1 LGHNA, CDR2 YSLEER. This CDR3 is CASSQVTTRGTDTQYF. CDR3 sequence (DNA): TGCGCCAGCAGCCAAGTGACTACCAGGGGGACAGATACGCAGTATTTT.